This T cell receptor (beta chain) comes out of a study of blood T cell repertoires in COVID-19. Study overall: Material from acute and convalescent COVID-19 was sourced from the United States, Italy and Spain. From T cells, B-cell-depleted T cells, or PBMCs came the material, which was cDNA or gDNA.

In the original processing: Estimates of nucleated cell counts were drawn from the amplification of reference gene primers. Clones were read by immunoSEQ multiplex PCR, and TCRdb kept only the in-frame ones, dropping some. V and J calls and clone size follow that table, whereas D and trimming were derived from the DNA. The sample contains about 200,000 clones, 88% of which appear only once. V lost 5 bases, J lost 1 base, and 11 bases lay in between. The V gene's germline CDR1 is MNHEY and CDR2 SMNVEV (reference sequence). The CDR3 is 14 residues long. The sequenced sample was peripheral blood. The chain uses TRBV27 and TRBJ1-1; tentative D call: TRBD1 (6 bases). This clonotype was sampled from a man aged 35 to 55 with active or convalescent COVID-19. CDR3 loop: CASSAYRENTEAFF. The CDR3, as DNA: TGTGCCAGCAGTGCCTACAGGGAGAACACTGAAGCTTTCTTT.